This TCR beta chain came from a study of blood T cell repertoires in COVID-19. Sequencing used immunoSEQ multiplex PCR; TCRdb keeps in-frame clones, though not all of them. This repertoire shows some 160,000 clones, roughly 81% found once; its top ten account for around 2.7%. This receptor was identified in an elderly woman with COVID-19, enrolled during active disease. The sequenced material came from peripheral blood.

CDR3 residues: CASSYSIVRGEQYF. The CDR3 DNA sequence: TGTGCCAGCAGTTACTCGATAGTTAGGGGCGAGCAGTACTTC. The J gene is TRBJ2-7, the V gene TRBV6-6; TRBD1 is a possible D gene (5 bases). The V and J ends lost 0 bases and 6 bases respectively, with 12 bases between them. The CDR3 consists of 14 residues. Per germline, CDR1 MNHNY and CDR2 SVGAGI (reference sequence).